A selection of T cell receptor beta chains follows, all from one sample in a study of shared clonotypes between healthy human individuals. Assay: immunoSEQ multiplex PCR; the TCRdb copy retains only in-frame clones and omits some. The sample records a few hundred thousand clones, about 65% being singletons. The sample consisted of memory CD4+ T cells sorted from blood. The receptors were gathered from a young man in good health. The CDR3 runs from the conserved cysteine through the conserved F or W. The D gene is left open where the match is weak. Rows give clone size only sometimes, using once, few, many, or a class for an expanded clone.

CASSYGDRGYSYEQYF	TGTGCCAGCAGCTATGGGGACAGGGGATACTCCTACGAGCAGTACTTC	.	TRBD1	TRBV7-8	TRBJ2-7
CASSQDQAGEQFF	TGCGCCAGCAGCCAAGATCAGGCTGGAGAGCAGTTCTTC	.	.	TRBV4-1	TRBJ2-1
CASSPTGQGQPQHF	TGTGCCAGCTCCCCTACAGGGCAGGGGCAGCCCCAGCATTTT	.	.	TRBV18	TRBJ1-5
CASSQGIRDSMETQYF	TGCGCCAGCAGCCAAGGAATCCGGGACAGTATGGAGACCCAGTACTTC	.	TRBD1	TRBV4-3	TRBJ2-5
CASTYDSGYGYTF	TGCGCCAGCACTTACGACTCTGGGTATGGCTACACCTTC	.	.	TRBV5-1	TRBJ1-2
CASSLWDRTSDTQYF	TGTGCCAGCAGCTTGTGGGACCGCACGTCAGATACGCAGTATTTT	.	.	TRBV5-4	TRBJ2-3
CASSVSGMNTEAFF	TGTGCCAGCAGCGTATCGGGAATGAACACTGAAGCTTTCTTT	.	.	TRBV9	TRBJ1-1
CASSLGTGDEQYF	TGTGCCAGTAGTCTCGGGACAGGGGACGAGCAGTACTTC	.	TRBD1	TRBV19	TRBJ2-7
CSAGQDYGYTF	TGCAGCGCGGGACAGGATTATGGCTACACCTTC	many	TRBD1	TRBV29-1	TRBJ1-2
CASSQSGTAYEKLFF	TGCGCCAGCAGCCAATCCGGGACAGCATATGAAAAACTGTTTTTT	many	TRBD1	TRBV4-1	TRBJ1-4
CACVPGGIYSNQPQHF	TGTGCCTGCGTCCCCGGGGGCATCTACAGCAATCAGCCCCAGCATTTT	few	.	TRBV28	TRBJ1-5
CASSESPRGYTDTQYF	TGTGCCAGCAGTGAATCCCCGAGGGGGTACACAGATACGCAGTATTTT	.	.	TRBV6-1	TRBJ2-3
CASSGQGAMNTEAFF	TGCGCCAGCAGCGGGCAGGGGGCTATGAACACTGAAGCTTTCTTT	.	TRBD1	TRBV5-1	TRBJ1-1
CAISESTSGTVGEQYF	TGTGCCATCAGTGAGTCGACTAGCGGGACTGTTGGCGAGCAGTACTTC	.	TRBD2	TRBV10-3	TRBJ2-7
CASSKSRGSYNEQFF	TGTGCCAGCAGCAAGAGTAGAGGCTCCTACAATGAGCAGTTCTTC	few	.	TRBV21-1	TRBJ2-1
CASSLGDSGGEKLFF	TGTGCCAGCAGCTTGGGGGACTCCGGGGGTGAAAAACTGTTTTTT	.	.	TRBV5-5	TRBJ1-4
CASSGPAAHEKLFF	TGTGCCAGCAGCGGACCGGCGGCACATGAAAAACTGTTTTTT	.	.	TRBV2	TRBJ1-4
CARTTSGNVHEQFF	TGTGCCAGAACGACTAGCGGGAATGTCCATGAGCAGTTCTTC	.	TRBD2	TRBV30	TRBJ2-1
CARSLTGANTEAFF	TGTGCCAGAAGCTTGACAGGGGCTAACACTGAAGCTTTCTTT	.	TRBD1	TRBV5-3	TRBJ1-1
CASSQEPTGEYNEQFF	TGTGCCAGCAGCCAAGAGCCGACAGGGGAATACAATGAGCAGTTCTTC	.	TRBD1	TRBV4-2	TRBJ2-1
CASSRWDSGKETQYF	TGTGCCAGCAGCCGTTGGGACTCCGGAAAAGAGACCCAGTACTTC	few	.	TRBV9	TRBJ2-5
CASSPRQGLETQYF	TGTGCCAGCAGCCCTAGACAGGGTTTGGAGACCCAGTACTTC	many	TRBD1	TRBV5-4	TRBJ2-5
CASSEGGLGYGYTF	TGTGCCAGCAGCGAGGGGGGACTTGGCTATGGCTACACCTTC	.	.	TRBV9	TRBJ1-2
CASSLKETQYF	TGTGCCAGCAGTTTAAAAGAGACCCAGTACTTC	.	.	TRBV25-1	TRBJ2-5
CASSYRTRQETQYF	TGTGCCAGCAGTTACAGGACACGCCAAGAGACCCAGTACTTC	few	.	TRBV6-5	TRBJ2-5
CASSFWDRDEQFF	TGTGCCAGCAGTTTTTGGGACAGGGATGAGCAGTTCTTC	.	TRBD1	TRBV27	TRBJ2-1
CASSLPSGTRSSGANVLTF	TGTGCCAGCAGCTTGCCTTCGGGGACGAGGAGCTCTGGGGCCAACGTCCTGACTTTC	.	.	TRBV5-4	TRBJ2-6
CASSGTSSYNEQFF	TGTGCCAGCAGTGGCACGAGCTCCTACAATGAGCAGTTCTTC	.	.	TRBV28	TRBJ2-1
CASSSSNEKLFF	TGTGCCAGCAGTTCCTCGAATGAAAAACTGTTTTTT	once	.	TRBV28	TRBJ1-4
CASSFGQGKLGYTF	TGTGCCAGCAGCTTTGGACAGGGGAAGCTTGGCTACACCTTC	.	TRBD1	TRBV7-2	TRBJ1-2
CASSHGTELETQYF	TGTGCCAGTAGTCATGGGACAGAATTAGAGACCCAGTACTTC	few	TRBD1	TRBV19	TRBJ2-5
CASSRGREGQQFF	TGTGCCAGCAGCCGGGGGCGGGAGGGACAGCAGTTCTTC	many	TRBD2	TRBV6-5	TRBJ2-1
CASSKGRGGFHEQYF	TGTGCCAGCAGCAAAGGCAGGGGAGGTTTCCACGAGCAGTACTTC	.	.	TRBV21-1	TRBJ2-7
CASSTGGGDGNTIYF	TGCGCCAGCAGCACCGGAGGAGGGGATGGAAACACCATATATTTT	.	.	TRBV5-1	TRBJ1-3
CASSPLLGPAQKGGYTF	TGTGCCAGCAGCCCCCTACTAGGTCCCGCACAAAAGGGTGGCTACACCTTC	.	.	TRBV9	TRBJ1-2
CASSSPRTSGSNNEQFF	TGTGCCAGCAGCTCGCCGCGTACTAGCGGGAGTAACAATGAGCAGTTCTTC	.	TRBD2	TRBV7-2	TRBJ2-1
CASSLSGAAGPNTQYF	TGTGCCAGCAGCTTATCGGGGGCTGCCGGCCCGAATACGCAGTATTTT	.	.	TRBV5-4	TRBJ2-3
CASRERRGRRYGYTF	TGTGCCAGTAGGGAACGCAGGGGGCGCCGGTATGGCTACACCTTC	once	TRBD1	TRBV19	TRBJ1-2
CASRTNSGANVLTF	TGTGCCAGCAGAACGAACTCTGGGGCCAACGTCCTGACTTTC	.	.	TRBV2	TRBJ2-6
CASSYRAGGYGYTF	TGTGCCAGCAGTTATAGAGCAGGGGGATATGGCTACACCTTC	.	TRBD1	TRBV6-5	TRBJ1-2
CASSFLAGSDYEQYF	TGTGCCAGCAGCTTTCTAGCGGGTTCCGACTACGAGCAGTACTTC	.	TRBD2	TRBV11-2	TRBJ2-7
CASRSGLAGTTDTQYF	TGTGCCAGCAGGTCTGGGCTAGCGGGAACCACAGATACGCAGTATTTT	few	TRBD2	TRBV7-2	TRBJ2-3
CASIRNANTGELFF	TGTGCCAGCATTAGAAATGCGAACACCGGGGAGCTGTTTTTT	.	.	TRBV28	TRBJ2-2